These 4 T cell receptor beta chains were all obtained from the same sample, sequenced in a study of sequential checkpoint blockade in melanoma. Sequenced by immunoSEQ multiplex PCR; TCRdb stores in-frame clones only, minus some. The sample consists of approximately 20,000 clones, approximately 58% of them appearing once. Treatment meaning: randomized to nivolumab then ipilimumab (arm A) or the reverse (arm B). The sequencing here drew on CD8+ T cells sorted from blood (inferred from file names), taken from a patient given nivolumab and ipilimumab in sequence. The receptors shown here come from a human donor with melanoma.

The chain is built from TRBV6-5 and TRBJ2-7; 8 bases agree with TRBD2. The J segment lost 5 bases and the V segment lost 7 bases, leaving 13 bases of the junction unmatched. Germline lookup yields CDR1 MNHEY and CDR2 SVGAGI. This CDR3 has 15 residues. CDR3 sequence (DNA): TGTGCCAGCACCGAGAGGGTAGCGGGACGCCACGAGCAGTACTTC. It specifies CASTERVAGRHEQYF.

This chain joins TRBV15 and TRBJ1-2; a weak D match, TRBD1 (5 bases). The CDR3 is made up of 15 amino acids. The ends were cut back, 3 bases at V and 5 bases at J, with 16 bases in the middle. Germline assignment: CDR1 LNHNV and CDR2 YYDKDF (reference sequence). The CDR3 here is CATSRPPMGRYGYTF. The DNA of the CDR3 is TGTGCCACCAGCAGGCCCCCTATGGGGCGGTATGGCTACACCTTC.

The J gene is TRBJ1-1, the V gene TRBV6-6, with no clear D. This CDR3 region has 14 residues. Trimming stripped 1 base from V and 1 base from J, with 7 bases between. Germline-derived CDR1 and CDR2 are MNHNY and SVGAGI (reference sequence). CDR3 protein: CASSYWSENTEAFF. The DNA for the CDR3 is TGTGCCAGCAGTTACTGGTCAGAGAACACTGAAGCTTTCTTT.

The genes are TRBV28 and TRBJ2-5, with 10 bases identical to TRBD2. J lost 1 base, V lost 6 bases, and 8 bases had no gene match. Per germline, CDR1 MDHEN and CDR2 SYDVKM. The CDR3 is 16 amino acids. The CDR3 region is CASSGIAGGVQETQYF. CDR3 nucleotides: TGTGCCAGCAGCGGAATAGCGGGGGGAGTCCAAGAGACCCAGTACTTC.